The present T cell receptor (beta chain) was sequenced within a study of T cell responses to AZD1222 COVID-19 vaccine. General study results and limits: The sample set comprised mostly white British donors with more females, and clonal diversity was possibly underestimated. Vaccine-associated CD4 TCRs ranged over spike, dominating at 160-218 and 743-854.

The CDR3 loop spans 15 amino acids. The J segment lost 4 bases and the V segment lost 2 bases, leaving 6 bases of the junction unmatched. Germline-derived CDR1 and CDR2 are MNHNS and SASEGT. Second-dose intervals near 4 or 12 weeks were combined. This clone occurred once. Its antigen remains unknown. The protocol was immunoSEQ multiplex PCR, while the TCRdb copy is restricted to in-frame clones and leaves out a portion. In the table there are about 160,000 clones, 80% to 95% of which are singletons. The starting material was peripheral blood, obtained 28 days after the second AZD1222 dose. The sequence was obtained from an adult who received the AZD1222 COVID-19 vaccine. The chain carries TRBV6-1 and TRBJ2-7, with 9 bases matching TRBD1. The CDR3 DNA reads TGTGCCAGCAGTGAACGGGACAGGGTTCTTTACGAGCAGTACTTC. It codes for CASSERDRVLYEQYF.